The sequence of this T cell receptor beta chain was determined in a study of beta chain features in type 1 diabetes. Germline V gives CDR1 SGHKS, CDR2 YYEKEE (reference sequence). V shed 4 bases and J 2 bases; nucleotides not matched to a gene: 6. This CDR3 has 15 amino acids. Expressed TCRB transcripts were sequenced because the isolated RNA had all been reverse transcribed beforehand. The average output of naive, central memory and regulatory T cell samples was 3 million to 4 million reads. Measured with immunoSEQ multiplex PCR; TCRdb has only the in-frame clones, and not every one. The sample consists of about 180,000 clones, around an eighth of them appearing once. Via CD45RO/CCR7/CD25/CD127/CD95/CD27, cells of the CD4+ naive, central memory, regulatory and stem cell-like memory subsets were sorted.

Source material: central memory CD4+ T cells from blood. The chain recombines TRBV5-5 with TRBJ1-5; 7 nucleotides agree with TRBD1. This clonotype originated in a woman under 30 in good health. CDR3 sequence reads: CASSRDGQGNQPQHF. The CDR3 nucleotides read TGTGCCAGCAGCCGTGACGGACAGGGCAATCAGCCCCAGCATTTT. The full variable domain, with the rest looked up from reference TRBV5-5 and TRBJ1-5, is DAGVTQSPTHLIKTRGQQVTLRCSPISGHKSVSWYQQVLGQGPQFIFQYYEKEERGRGNFPDRFSARQFPNYSSELNVNALLLGDSALYLCASSRDGQGNQPQHFGDGTRLSIL.